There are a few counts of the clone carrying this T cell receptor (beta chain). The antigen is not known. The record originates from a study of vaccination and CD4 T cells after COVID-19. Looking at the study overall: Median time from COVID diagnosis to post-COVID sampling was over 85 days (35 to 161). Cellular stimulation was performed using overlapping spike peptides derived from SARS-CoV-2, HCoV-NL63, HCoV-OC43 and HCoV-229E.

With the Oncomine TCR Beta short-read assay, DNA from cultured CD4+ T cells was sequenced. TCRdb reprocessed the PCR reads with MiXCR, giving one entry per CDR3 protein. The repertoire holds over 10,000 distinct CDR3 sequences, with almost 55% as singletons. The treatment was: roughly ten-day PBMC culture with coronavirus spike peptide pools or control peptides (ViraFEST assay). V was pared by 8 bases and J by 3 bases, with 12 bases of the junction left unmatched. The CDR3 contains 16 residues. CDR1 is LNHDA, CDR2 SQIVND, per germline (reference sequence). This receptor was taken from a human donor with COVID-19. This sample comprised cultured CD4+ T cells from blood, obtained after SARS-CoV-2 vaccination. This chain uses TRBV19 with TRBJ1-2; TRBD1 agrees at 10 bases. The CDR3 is CASSPGQGPGDYGYTF. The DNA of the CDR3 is TGTGCCAGTTCACCGGGACAGGGGCCAGGGGACTATGGCTACACCTTC.